The rows below give T cell receptor beta chains drawn from one sample of a study of blood T cell repertoires in COVID-19. Clones were sequenced by immunoSEQ multiplex PCR, and TCRdb holds only the in-frame ones, with some missing. Found here are a few hundred thousand clones, around nine tenths of them singletons; the top ten hold roughly 3%. The sample consisted of PBMCs or T cells enriched from blood (not recorded which). Source of these receptors: a woman in her thirties or forties who had been exposed to COVID-19. Each CDR3 is given with its conserved first and last residue. D genes are given only for firm matches. Clone size, where shown, is once, few, many, or a class for clones that have expanded.

TRBJ2-1 TRBV28 . TRBD1 TGTGCCAGCAGTTTACGCCCGGGGCAGGGGGCCCTAAATGAGCAGTTCTTC CASSLRPGQGALNEQFF
TRBJ2-5 TRBV7-9 . TRBD1 TGTGCCAGCACCCAGCAGGGGGCTCAAGAGACCCAGTACTTC CASTQQGAQETQYF
TRBJ2-3 TRBV11-1 . . TGTGCCAGCAGCTCTAACCTACCAGATACGCAGTATTTT CASSSNLPDTQYF
TRBJ1-4 TRBV3-1/TRBV3-2 once . TGTGCCAGCAGCCAAATAGCGTTCCAGAATGAAAAACTGTTTTTT CASSQIAFQNEKLFF
TRBJ1-6 TRBV12-3/TRBV12-4 . . TGTGCCAGCAAGACAGCAACTAATTCACCCCTCCACTTT CASKTATNSPLHF
TRBJ2-1 TRBV12-5 . . TGTGCTAGTGGGCTAAGCAACAGCGGTGAGCAGTTCTTC CASGLSNSGEQFF
TRBJ2-3 TRBV7-9 . . TGTGCCAGCAGCTTAGGAGGGAGTGGCGGCACAGATACGCAGTATTTT CASSLGGSGGTDTQYF
TRBJ2-5 TRBV27 . . TGTGCCAGCAGTTTGGGCAAAATCTTGGAGACCCAGTACTTC CASSLGKILETQYF
TRBJ2-1 TRBV5-1 . TRBD2 TGTGCCAGCAGACATGGACTAGCGGGAGAAAGAAAGGGCTACAATGAGCAGTTCTTC CASRHGLAGERKGYNEQFF
TRBJ2-3 TRBV19 . . TGTGCCAGTAGCCGGGAGTTGGTAGATACGCAGTATTTT CASSRELVDTQYF
TRBJ2-3 TRBV21-1 . . TGTGCCAGCAGCAAAGTCCCGGGAGACACAGATACGCAGTATTTT CASSKVPGDTDTQYF
TRBJ2-2 TRBV20-1 once TRBD1 TGCAGTGCTCGTGACAGGGGGCGATTGTCTGGGGAGCTGTTTTTT CSARDRGRLSGELFF
TRBJ2-1 TRBV7-2 . TRBD2 TGTGCCAGCAGCAGAAGTGGGACTAGCAACAATGAGCAGTTCTTC CASSRSGTSNNEQFF
TRBJ1-1 TRBV9 . TRBD1 TGTGCCAGCAGTGCCGGGACAGGGGTGAACACTGAAGCTTTCTTT CASSAGTGVNTEAFF
TRBJ2-1 TRBV27 . . TGTGCCAGCATTGGGGCCTATGAGCAGTTCTTC CASIGAYEQFF
TRBJ1-6 TRBV19 . . TGTGCCAGTAGTATCGGAGGGTCCCTTTATTCACCCCTCCACTTT CASSIGGSLYSPLHF
TRBJ1-1 TRBV10-3 . TRBD1 TGTGCCATCATCCCAGACAGGGGGCCTGAAGCTTTCTTT CAIIPDRGPEAFF
TRBJ1-2 TRBV7-2 . TRBD1 TGTGCCAGCAGCATAAAAGGGGGCGGTGGCTACACCTTC CASSIKGGGGYTF
TRBJ1-5 TRBV5-1 . . TGCGCCAGCAGCTTGGGTCACGGGTCTGGGCAGCCCCAGCATTTT CASSLGHGSGQPQHF
TRBJ2-1 TRBV19 . . TGTGCCAGTAGTGTTGGACAAAACAATGAGCAGTTCTTC CASSVGQNNEQFF
TRBJ1-2 TRBV7-2 . TRBD1 TGTGCCAGCAGCCCACGGGGAACAGGGGGCAACTATGGCTACACCTTC CASSPRGTGGNYGYTF
TRBJ2-2 TRBV19 . . TGTGCCAGTAGTATAGTTGGGACAAGGAACACCGGGGAGCTGTTTTTT CASSIVGTRNTGELFF
TRBJ2-1 TRBV4-2 . TRBD2 TGTGCCAGCAGCCAGGGACTAGCGGGAGTGGATGAGCAGTTCTTC CASSQGLAGVDEQFF
TRBJ1-4 TRBV27 . . TGTGCCAGCAGTTTAAGTTTGGCAGCAACTAATGAAAAACTGTTTTTT CASSLSLAATNEKLFF
TRBJ1-3 TRBV19 . . TGTGCCAGTAGAGGACAAGACTCTGGAAACACCATATATTTT CASRGQDSGNTIYF
TRBJ1-6 TRBV2 . . TGTGCCACCACACCGGAGGGGAGGACTGCAAATTCACCCCTCCACTTT CATTPEGRTANSPLHF